The TCR beta chain under discussion was sequenced for a study of shared clonotypes between healthy human individuals (dated by TCRdb to the early 2020s). At the level of the whole study: The cohort included three men and two women between 18 and 49 years of age. For each donor, CD4 naive and CD4 memory were each run on three plates, CD8 naive on two plates, and CD8 memory on one plate. To estimate repertoire size and how much clonotype sharing occurs between individuals, the study deeply sequenced the blood TCR repertoires of roughly 5 healthy adults. To increase sequencing depth and limit assay-specific biases, different laboratories used diverse techniques to prepare libraries and sequence TCR repertoires. Leukapheresis yielded between about 0.9 and 10 billion PBMCs per donor.

CD8 naive samples were CD45RO-negative cells positively selected for CCR7, giving a CD45RA+CCR7+ population that excluded TemRA cells. Healthy HIV-negative adults with no recently reported acute infections or vaccinations were included as donors. Every donor was a Caucasian adult living in Nashville, Tennessee, USA. After blood collection by leukapheresis, PBMCs were isolated using Ficoll-Histopaque density gradient centrifugation and then cryopreserved in the vapor phase of liquid nitrogen. Analytical flow cytometry was used to check the purity and quantity of every magnetically sorted T cell population. Each sorted fraction had its genomic DNA isolated and then quantified by UV absorbance on a Nanodrop 2000c. Study-wide findings and limitations: Pairwise subsampling indicated that sequencing depth was expected to affect the degree of clonotype sharing among donors. Compared with non-shared clonotypes, the clonotypes found in all four sorted-subset donors had higher generation probabilities. Rarefaction of sorted-subset datasets indicated incomplete sequencing despite the large sequencing depth. Across four donors, about 5.2% of naive CD4, roughly 3.5% of naive CD8, 2% to 2.5% of memory CD4, and approximately 0.4% of memory CD8 clonotypes were shared. Naive subsets generally had larger estimated clonotype richness than memory subsets. Sampling was restricted to blood, and TCR repertoires in tissues likely differ from the TCR repertoires found in blood. Because the study included a small number of donors, the genetic and exposure-history diversity represented was limited.

Germline trimming: 6 bases from V, 9 bases from J; junction bases outside gene matches: 13. The germline V gene supplies CDR1 SNHLY and CDR2 FYNNEI. From the cysteine up to the phenylalanine, the CDR3 has a length of 14 residues. CDR3 DNA is the only sequence kept; it has 42 bases, read in frame from the first base. Using the deep immunoSEQ assay, multiplex PCR amplified TCR CDR3 regions from genomic DNA. For each cell subset, the extracted genomic DNA was distributed evenly across all wells of several immunoSEQ 96-well plates, and each plate served as one replicate. For sorted subsets, roughly 200 ng of genomic DNA, equivalent to roughly 33,000 T cell genomes, went into each replicate PCR. The purified libraries were quantified using a Qubit 3.0 fluorometer, sized with a Bioanalyzer 2100, and then quantified again using the KAPA Library Quantification kit. Every immunoSEQ 96-well plate was sequenced on a separate single-read 150-cycle Illumina NextSeq 550 flow cell. As for how the authors treated the data: Because the immunoSEQ output included only junctional sequences and no quality scores, the filtering could not be the same as the filtering used for full-length reads. To assign V/J genes and CDR3, sequences were annotated using PyIR, a Python wrapper for IgBLAST v1.9, with IMGT germline references. Any read was removed if the V/J assignment was weak (E-value above 1e-6), the CDR3 was missing, or the read contained stop codons, out-of-frame junctions, or ambiguous translated residues. V3J clonotypes were defined as sequences sharing the same inferred V gene, J gene, and CDR3 amino acid sequence. Percentage overlap between repertoires was computed as shared unique clonotypes divided by the size of the smaller repertoire. RTK rarefaction, the Chao1 estimator, and Recon v2.1 estimates of unobserved clonotypes were used to assess repertoire richness. Generation probabilities for all TCRbeta clonotypes obtained by the gDNA method from several donors were computed using OLGA. TCRdb holds this immuneACCESS table with in-frame rearrangements only. Some clones are missing; in checked studies, unresolved V genes explain under half, and the rest has no known cause. V and J calls and clone size are given by that table; D and trimming were obtained from the DNA. The sample yields around 620,000 clones; approximately 95% were counted once. Over 0.1% of the sample is in the top ten clones.

On this clone itself: There is no known antigen for this receptor. Base qualities are not recorded, but no much larger clone differs from it by a single base.

This TCR was recovered from a woman aged 25 to 39 in good health. The source material was naive CD8+ T cells sorted from blood. The cell subset or site label for this specimen denotes: CD45RA+CCR7+. The receptor chain draws on TRBV2 and TRBJ2-7; TRBD2 agrees with 8 junctional bases. The CDR3 is CASSGSGSGVWQYF. The nucleotide sequence reads as follows: TGTGCCAGCAGCGGCAGCGGGAGTGGGGTTTGGCAGTACTTC.